This T cell receptor beta chain was retrieved from a study of blood T cell repertoires in COVID-19. Per the authors' pipeline: Amplification of reference gene primers was used by the study to estimate nucleated cell counts. Libraries were prepared by immunoSEQ multiplex PCR; TCRdb keeps only in-frame clonotypes and omits some of them. That table supplies the V and J calls and clone size; D and trimming were determined from the DNA. The sample has fewer than 500,000 clones; roughly nine tenths are singletons. The CDR3 totals 15 residues. Germline CDR1 reads MDHEN; CDR2 reads SYDVKM. Trimming removed 4 bases at V and 4 bases at J, with 16 bases between. This clone was detected once.

This clonotype was obtained from a young man who had recovered from COVID-19. Sequenced input: PBMCs or T cells enriched from blood (not recorded which). The chain joins TRBV28 to TRBJ2-5; no definite D call. CDR3 amino acids: CASSSPTSRRETQYF. The CDR3 DNA sequence: TGTGCCAGCAGTTCCCCCACATCCCGGAGAGAGACCCAGTACTTC. Together with reference TRBV28 and TRBJ2-5, the CDR3 gives the full variable domain: DVKVTQSSRYLVKRTGEKVFLECVQDMDHENMFWYRQDPGLGLRLIYFSYDVKMKEKGDIPEGYSVSREKKERFSLILESASTNQTSMYLCASSSPTSRRETQYFGPGTRLLVL.